Presented here are 8 T cell receptor beta chains from one specimen sequenced in a study of blood T cell repertoires in COVID-19. The repertoire was sequenced with immunoSEQ multiplex PCR; TCRdb's copy has only in-frame clones and lacks some. The profile shows about 240,000 clones, approximately 90% of them singletons. The sequencing input was PBMCs or T cells enriched from blood (not recorded which). The receptor set was obtained from a woman under 40 with acute COVID-19.

The chain carries TRBV3-1 (or the pseudogene TRBV3-2) and TRBJ1-3; 11 bases are shared with TRBD1. The CDR3 runs 16 residues. Germline V gene data show CDR1 as LGHDT and CDR2 as YNNKEL (reference sequence). Losses at the gene ends were 2 bases for V and 5 bases for J; bases not matched to a gene: 5. The DNA of the CDR3 is TGTGCCAGCAGCCAACCTGGACAGGGGGCACGAAACACCATATATTTT. It is translated as CASSQPGQGARNTIYF.

The J gene is TRBJ1-2, the V gene TRBV19; no firm D call. This CDR3 spans 14 amino acids. Germline V lookup: CDR1 LNHDA, CDR2 SQIVND (reference sequence). Trimming pared 7 bases from V and 4 bases from J, leaving 16 bases between. The CDR3 spells CASTQLEDAYGYTF. CDR3 nucleotide sequence: TGTGCCAGTACCCAACTGGAGGACGCCTATGGCTACACCTTC.

The V call is TRBV28, the J call TRBJ2-3; D is unclear. V was pared by 1 base and J by 4 bases, with 3 bases between. Germline V lookup: CDR1 MDHEN, CDR2 SYDVKM. The CDR3 has 12 residues. The CDR3 DNA sequence: TGTGCCAGCAGTTTATCCTCAGATACGCAGTATTTT. Protein: CASSLSSDTQYF. Full variable domain (outside the CDR3, taken from reference TRBV28 and TRBJ2-3): DVKVTQSSRYLVKRTGEKVFLECVQDMDHENMFWYRQDPGLGLRLIYFSYDVKMKEKGDIPEGYSVSREKKERFSLILESASTNQTSMYLCASSLSSDTQYFGPGTRLTVL.

The sample holds one count of this clone. This chain uses TRBV13 with TRBJ1-2; a weak D match, TRBD1 (6 bases). Germline loops: CDR1 PRHDT, CDR2 FYEKMQ (reference sequence). The V gene lost 0 bases and the J gene lost 0 bases, with 23 bases spanning the gap. The CDR3 loop spans 20 amino acids. Here the CDR3 DNA reads TGTGCCAGCAGCTTAGGCCGGACAGTCCCCAACAAGGAAGCTAACTATGGCTACACCTTC. This codes for CASSLGRTVPNKEANYGYTF.

This sequence joins TRBV3-1 (or the pseudogene TRBV3-2) and TRBJ1-5, with D possibly being TRBD1 (5 bases). Trimming took off 2 bases at V and 4 bases at J, with 12 bases between the two ends. This CDR3 contains 15 residues. Germline loops: CDR1 LGHDT, CDR2 YNNKEL (reference sequence). Written as DNA, the CDR3 is TGTGCCAGCAGCCAACGCGACAGTCTTAATCAGCCCCAGCATTTT. Its protein is CASSQRDSLNQPQHF.

The chain joins TRBV10-3 to TRBJ2-7, with D unclear. CDR1 ENHRY and CDR2 SYGVKD come from the germline V gene. V lost 11 bases and J lost 3, with 23 bases in between. There are 15 residues in the CDR3. The CDR3, as DNA: TGTGCCGTCGCACCCATTCTAGGATCAAACTACGAGCAGTACTTC. This encodes CAVAPILGSNYEQYF.

The chain recombines TRBV5-1 with TRBJ1-2; D not certain. V dropped 0 bases and J dropped 5 bases, with 11 bases sitting between them. The CDR3 is 14 residues long. In germline, CDR1 is SGHRS, CDR2 YFSETQ. DNA of the CDR3: TGCGCCAGCAGCTTGGTCGGGGAAGAGTATGGCTACACCTTC. Protein: CASSLVGEEYGYTF. The full variable domain, its missing parts supplied by reference TRBV5-1 and TRBJ1-2, is KAGVTQTPRYLIKTRGQQVTLSCSPISGHRSVSWYQQTPGQGLQFLFEYFSETQRNKGNFPGRFSGRQFSNSRSEMNVSTLELGDSALYLCASSLVGEEYGYTFGSGTRLTVV.

The rearrangement uses TRBV6-5 and TRBJ1-3; 7 bases are a match to TRBD1. Unmatched junction bases numbered 7, after V lost 6 bases and J lost 2 bases. Per the germline V gene, CDR1 is MNHEY and CDR2 is SVGAGI. This CDR3 has 15 amino acids. The chain's CDR3 is CASSSGGLAGNTIYF. The CDR3 DNA sequence: TGTGCCAGCAGCTCAGGGGGTTTAGCTGGAAACACCATATATTTT.